These 22 T cell receptor beta chains originate from one sample sequenced in a study of T cells in Graves' hyperthyroidism and ophthalmopathy. The investigators amplified TCR beta CDR3 regions from RNA transcripts. HTBI primers were employed in a first-round RT-PCR of the TCR CDR3. TCRdb re-called the multiplex PCR reads through MiXCR, storing one row per CDR3 protein. The sample includes 500,000 to 800,000 distinct CDR3 sequences, around 13% of them seen just once. Sequenced material: blood. The source of these receptors is a woman in her 50s with Graves' ophthalmopathy.

At least ten counts were recorded for this clonotype. V is TRBV5-1 and J is TRBJ2-1; D is tentatively TRBD1 or TRBD2 (6 bases each). The V and J ends lost 0 bases and 1 base respectively, with 14 bases between them. From germline, CDR1 is SGHRS and CDR2 YFSETQ. The CDR3 runs to 17 residues. CDR3 nucleotide sequence: TGCGCCAGCAGCTTGGAAGTTCGGGGGCCGTCCTACAATGAGCAGTTCTTC. Encoded protein: CASSLEVRGPSYNEQFF.

As concerns this clonotype: This may be a read error: a much more frequent sequence differs by one nucleotide. The V gene is TRBV7-2, the J gene TRBJ1-2; 10 nucleotides line up with TRBD1. The germline gives CDR1 SGHTA, CDR2 FQGNSA. The CDR3 runs to 13 residues. CDR3 in amino acids: CASGRQGANGCTF. CDR3 nucleotide sequence: TGTGCCAGCGGACGACAGGGGGCTAATGGCTGCACCTTC.

This clonotype was seen at least ten times. The chain links TRBV7-2 to TRBJ2-7; D is perhaps TRBD1 (5 bases). CDR3 size: 14 residues. The germline V and J ends were trimmed by 1 base and 3 bases, with 10 bases remaining between them. In germline, CDR1 is SGHTA, CDR2 FQGNSA. CDR3 sequence: CASSLGDSLYEQYF. The CDR3 region has the DNA TGTGCCAGCAGCTTAGGTGACAGTCTCTACGAGCAGTACTTC.

This clonotype was counted between two and nine times. DNA of the CDR3: TGTGCCAGTAGTGAGGAAGGCGGATCTGGAAACACCATATATTTT. Amino acid sequence: CASSEEGGSGNTIYF. The rearrangement uses TRBV19 and TRBJ1-3; D gene uncertain. Trimming cost V 5 bases and J 1 base, with 12 bases left between them. Per the germline V gene, CDR1 is LNHDA and CDR2 is SQIVND (reference sequence). The CDR3 contains 15 residues.

This clonotype was seen ten or more times. The chain couples TRBV2 to TRBJ2-7; weak D call: TRBD1 (5 bases). Germline V gene lookup returns CDR1 SNHLY and CDR2 FYNNEI. The CDR3 is 14 residues long. Trimming stripped 3 bases from V and 2 bases from J, with 11 bases between. In DNA, the CDR3 is TGTGCCAGCAGTGAGTCAGGACATACCTACGAGCAGTACTTC. It yields the protein CASSESGHTYEQYF.

This clonotype was picked up many times. The chain uses TRBV12-3 or TRBV12-4 and TRBJ2-4, with 9 bases identical to TRBD2. The CDR3 covers 19 residues. Germline trimming cut 2 bases from V and 3 bases from J; bases unmatched to any gene: 14. For the CDR3, the DNA is TGTGCCAGCAGTTTACACGCCCTCGGGACTAGCAGCTACAAAAACATTCAGTACTTC. This gives the protein CASSLHALGTSSYKNIQYF.

This clonotype was observed many times. The rearrangement links TRBV6-2 or TRBV6-3 to TRBJ2-7; 13 positions match TRBD2. The V gene end was trimmed by 5 bases and the J gene end by 5 bases; junction bases not matched to a gene: 3. Germline CDR1 and CDR2: MNHEY and SVGEGT. The length of the CDR3 is 14 residues. CDR3 region: CASSPGTSGNEQYF. CDR3 bases: TGTGCCAGCAGTCCCGGGACTAGCGGGAACGAGCAGTACTTC.

Many counts were recorded for this clonotype. The CDR3 DNA reads TGTGCCTGGAGAAGAGGGATTCAAGTTACTGAAGCTTTCTTT. Residues: CAWRRGIQVTEAFF. This chain links TRBV30 with TRBJ1-1, with unresolved D. CDR3 size: 14 residues. Looked up from germline, CDR1 is GTSNPN and CDR2 is SVGIG (reference sequence). The V end was cut by 3 bases, the J end by 5 bases, with 16 bases between.

The CDR3: CASRLQLLGQDKNIQYF. The CDR3 DNA follows: TGTGCCAGCAGACTCCAACTCCTGGGACAGGACAAAAACATTCAGTACTTC. The chain uses TRBV28 and TRBJ2-4; 8 bases are a match to TRBD1. The V and J ends lost 6 bases and 3 bases, in that order; junction bases with no gene match: 13. Germline CDR1 is MDHEN and CDR2 is SYDVKM. CDR3 length: 17 amino acids.

Remarks on this clonotype: Being one base from a much bigger clone, this may be a read error. The V gene is TRBV12-3 or TRBV12-4, the J gene TRBJ1-2; D unresolved. This CDR3 has 14 residues. CDR3 DNA: TGTGCCAGCCGTTTAGCCTTGAAAAACTATGGCTACACCTTC. This encodes CASRLALKNYGYTF.

This clonotype has more than one count but fewer than ten. The V and J genes are TRBV6-5 and TRBJ2-1, with TRBD1 matching 11 bases. This CDR3 has 12 residues. Germline V gene sequence: CDR1 MNHEY, CDR2 SVGAGI. Trimming at V came to 4 bases and at J to 15 bases, leaving 5 bases not matched to a gene. CDR3 in DNA: TGTGCCAGCAGTTTGGACAGGGGGCCGGTGTTCTTC. Amino acids: CASSLDRGPVFF.

Many counts were recorded for this clonotype. The junction departs from germline at one end; a sequencing error may be responsible. V is TRBV30 and J is TRBJ2-7; unclear D gene. In germline, CDR1 is GTSNPN, CDR2 SVGIG (reference sequence). The CDR3 length is 13 residues. The DNA for the CDR3 is TGTGCCTGGGGTGTAGGTGAAAACTACGAGCAGTACTTC. It encodes CAWGVGENYEQYF.

This clonotype has only a few counts. V gene TRBV27 combines with J gene TRBJ2-1; D not resolved. There are 15 residues in the CDR3. Trimming removed 3 bases at V and 2 bases at J, with 11 bases between. Per germline, CDR1 MNHEY and CDR2 SMNVEV (reference sequence). Here the CDR3 reads CASSLLPVAYNEQFF. DNA for the CDR3: TGTGCCAGCAGTTTGCTGCCAGTCGCCTACAATGAGCAGTTCTTC.

This clonotype was counted a few times. This chain connects TRBV24-1 to TRBJ1-2; 11 nucleotides line up with TRBD1. The V gene end was trimmed by 5 bases and the J gene end by 0 bases; junction bases not matched to a gene: 4. CDR3 size: 16 residues. Germline assignment: CDR1 KGHDR and CDR2 SFDVKD. The chain's CDR3 is CATSARTGGANYGYTF. The CDR3 bases are TGTGCCACCAGTGCCCGGACAGGGGGCGCTAACTATGGCTACACCTTC.

In this sample, this clonotype turned up many times. The rearrangement joins TRBV7-2 to TRBJ2-5, with 8 bases aligning to TRBD1. Trimming removed 5 bases from V and 1 base from J; junction bases left unmatched: 9. CDR1 and CDR2 from the germline V gene are SGHTA and FQGNSA. The CDR3 has 16 residues. This CDR3 reads CASSRNRDRGQETQYF. The DNA of the CDR3 is TGTGCCAGCAGCCGCAACCGTGACAGGGGCCAAGAGACCCAGTACTTC.

This clonotype was picked up many times. The chain uses TRBV15 and TRBJ2-7; D is unclear. Germline CDR1 LNHNV, CDR2 YYDKDF (reference sequence). The CDR3 runs 13 residues. The ends were cut back, 3 bases at V and 1 base at J, with 7 bases in the middle. CDR3 nucleotide sequence: TGTGCCACCAGCAGCCACAGATCCTACGAGCAGTACTTC. It is translated as CATSSHRSYEQYF.

Many counts were recorded for this clonotype. V usage is TRBV6-1 and J usage is TRBJ2-7; 10 nucleotides line up with TRBD1. The CDR3 has 14 amino acids. The junction had 6 bases not matched to a gene; V was cut back by 7 bases and J by 3 bases. Germline lookup yields CDR1 MNHNS and CDR2 SASEGT. As DNA, the CDR3 is TGTGCCAGCACCGAGACAGGGGGCCACTACGAGCAGTACTTC. It encodes CASTETGGHYEQYF.

This clonotype has a handful of counts. J is TRBJ1-6 and V is TRBV6-5; 8 bases map to TRBD1. The trim removed 2 bases at V and 9 bases at J, leaving 18 bases unmatched. Per the germline V gene, CDR1 is MNHEY and CDR2 is SVGAGI. The CDR3 contains 19 residues. The CDR3 region is CASSYRGRGLGVPSSPLHF. The CDR3 DNA is TGTGCCAGCAGTTACAGGGGCAGGGGGCTAGGTGTGCCAAGTTCACCCCTCCACTTT.

This clonotype was counted only a few times. The chain joins TRBV6-1 to TRBJ2-1, with 7 positions matching TRBD1. V lost 5 bases to trimming and J lost 0 bases; unmatched junction nucleotides: 7. The germline CDR1 and CDR2 sequences are MNHNS and SASEGT. This CDR3 region has 16 residues. The CDR3: CASSTTGQSSYNEQFF. The CDR3 bases are TGTGCCAGCAGTACGACAGGGCAGAGCTCCTACAATGAGCAGTTCTTC.

On this clonotype itself: As the CDR3 is not closed by the conserved phenylalanine or tryptophan, this likely results from a read error. This CDR3 is CASSRGSTSGNTIYS. The CDR3 DNA follows: TGCGCCAGCAGCCGCGGCTCGACCTCTGGAAACACCATATATTCT. The chain is built from TRBV4-1 and TRBJ1-3; no clear D gene. V was trimmed by 4 bases and J by 0 bases, leaving 10 bases between them. From germline, CDR1 is MGHRA and CDR2 YSYEKL. The CDR3 is 15 residues long.

The table lists this clonotype with a few counts. The rearrangement uses TRBV7-2 and TRBJ1-1; D remains unclear. Trimming stripped 0 bases from V and 10 bases from J, with 12 bases between. The CDR3 contains 13 residues. The germline CDR1 and CDR2 sequences are SGHTA and FQGNSA. CDR3 amino acids: CASSLARGPAAFF. CDR3 sequence (DNA): TGTGCCAGCAGCTTAGCGAGAGGACCCGCAGCTTTCTTT.

The J gene is TRBJ2-3, the V gene TRBV9; D is unclear. CDR3 size: 11 residues. Germline CDR1 reads SGDLS; CDR2 reads YYNGEE. The V and J ends lost 3 bases and 7 bases respectively, with 6 bases between them. In DNA form, the CDR3 reads TGTGCCAGCAGCGATAGGTATACGCAGTATTTT. It yields the protein CASSDRYTQYF.